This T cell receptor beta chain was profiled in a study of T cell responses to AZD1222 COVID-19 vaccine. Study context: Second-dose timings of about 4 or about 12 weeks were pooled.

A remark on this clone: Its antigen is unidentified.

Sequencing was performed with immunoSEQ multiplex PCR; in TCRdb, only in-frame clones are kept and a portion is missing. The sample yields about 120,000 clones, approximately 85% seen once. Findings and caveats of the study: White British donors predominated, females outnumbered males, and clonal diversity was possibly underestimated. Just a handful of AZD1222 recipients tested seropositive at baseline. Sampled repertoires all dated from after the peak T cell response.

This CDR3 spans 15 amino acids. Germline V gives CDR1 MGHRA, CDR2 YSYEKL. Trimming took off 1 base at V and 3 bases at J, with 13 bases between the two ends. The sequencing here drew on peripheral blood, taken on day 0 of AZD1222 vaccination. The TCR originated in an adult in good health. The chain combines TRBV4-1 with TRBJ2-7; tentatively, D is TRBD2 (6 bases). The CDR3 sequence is CASSQGVREFYEQYF. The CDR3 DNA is TGCGCCAGCAGCCAAGGGGTTCGGGAGTTCTACGAGCAGTACTTC.